This passage covers 3 T cell receptor beta chains from one sample sequenced in a study of cytomegalovirus exposure and HLA in healthy donors. Use of 60 Vbeta and 13 Jbeta primers characterized the PCR. Assay used: immunoSEQ multiplex PCR; TCRdb lists only in-frame clones, some missing. The sample yields about 97,000 clones, roughly 70% seen once. Input material: PBMCs. The receptors here all came from a man aged 50 to 60 in good health and CMV-seronegative.

The chain links TRBV9 to TRBJ2-5; 14 bases align to TRBD2. Germline CDR1 reads SGDLS; CDR2 reads YYNGEE. The CDR3 consists of 16 residues. The junction had 3 bases not matched to a gene; V was cut back by 4 bases and J by 1 base. The CDR3 here is CASSLGTSGGQETQYF. CDR3 bases: TGTGCCAGCAGCCTTGGGACTAGCGGGGGCCAAGAGACCCAGTACTTC.

The chain couples TRBV7-9 to TRBJ2-7; 8 nucleotides match TRBD2. Trimming took 6 bases from V and 4 from J; bases not matched to a gene: 11. CDR1 SEHNR and CDR2 FQNEAQ come from the germline V gene (reference sequence). The CDR3 spans 15 residues. The CDR3 region is CASSTGSGGGYEQYF. CDR3 nucleotides: TGTGCCAGCAGTACGGGCAGCGGGGGCGGTTACGAGCAGTACTTC.

The chain carries TRBV11-2 and TRBJ1-1; TRBD1 is a possible D gene (5 bases). The CDR3 spans 14 residues. V was clipped by 5 bases and J by 1 base, with 11 bases between them. Germline CDR1 reads SGHAT; CDR2 reads FQNNGV. The CDR3 reads CASSRVGGNTEAFF. CDR3 bases: TGTGCCAGCAGCCGGGTGGGGGGGAACACTGAAGCTTTCTTT.